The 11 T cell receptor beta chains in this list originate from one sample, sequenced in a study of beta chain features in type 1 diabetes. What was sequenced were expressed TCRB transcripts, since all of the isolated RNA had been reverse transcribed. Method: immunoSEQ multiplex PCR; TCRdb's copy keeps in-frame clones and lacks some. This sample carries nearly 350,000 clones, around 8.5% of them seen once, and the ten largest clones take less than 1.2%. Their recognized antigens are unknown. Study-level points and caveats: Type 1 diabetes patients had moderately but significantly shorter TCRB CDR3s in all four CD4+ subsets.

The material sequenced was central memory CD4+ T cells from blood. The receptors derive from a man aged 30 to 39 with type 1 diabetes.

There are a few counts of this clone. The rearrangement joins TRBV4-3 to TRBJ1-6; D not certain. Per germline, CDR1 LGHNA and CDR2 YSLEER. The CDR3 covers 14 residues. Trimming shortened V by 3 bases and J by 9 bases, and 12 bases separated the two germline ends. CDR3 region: CASSQTRAGSPLHF. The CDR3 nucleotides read TGCGCCAGCAGCCAGACTCGGGCTGGTTCACCCCTCCACTTT.

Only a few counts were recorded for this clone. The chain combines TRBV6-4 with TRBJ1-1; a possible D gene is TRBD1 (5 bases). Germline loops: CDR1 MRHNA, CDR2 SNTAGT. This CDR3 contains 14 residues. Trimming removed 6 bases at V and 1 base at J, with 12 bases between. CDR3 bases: TGTGCCAGCAGACCCGACAGAAAGAACACTGAAGCTTTCTTT. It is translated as CASRPDRKNTEAFF.

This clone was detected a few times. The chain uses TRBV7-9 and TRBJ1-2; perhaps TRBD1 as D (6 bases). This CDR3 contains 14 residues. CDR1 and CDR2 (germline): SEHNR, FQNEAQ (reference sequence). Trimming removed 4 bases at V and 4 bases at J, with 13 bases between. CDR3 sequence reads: CASSSSGDVYGYTF. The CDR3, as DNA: TGTGCCAGCAGCTCCTCAGGGGACGTCTATGGCTACACCTTC.

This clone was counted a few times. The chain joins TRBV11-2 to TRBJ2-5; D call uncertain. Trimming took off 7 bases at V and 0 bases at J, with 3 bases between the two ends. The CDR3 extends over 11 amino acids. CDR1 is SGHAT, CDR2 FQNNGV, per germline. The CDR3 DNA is TGTGCCAGCACCGACCAAGAGACCCAGTACTTC. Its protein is CASTDQETQYF.

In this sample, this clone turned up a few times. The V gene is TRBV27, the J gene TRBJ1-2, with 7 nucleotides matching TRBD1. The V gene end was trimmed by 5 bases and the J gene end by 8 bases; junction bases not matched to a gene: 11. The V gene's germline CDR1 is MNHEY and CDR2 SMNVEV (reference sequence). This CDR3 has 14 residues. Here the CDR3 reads CASSITTGLGGYTF. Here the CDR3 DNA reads TGTGCCAGCAGTATCACGACAGGGTTGGGCGGCTACACCTTC.

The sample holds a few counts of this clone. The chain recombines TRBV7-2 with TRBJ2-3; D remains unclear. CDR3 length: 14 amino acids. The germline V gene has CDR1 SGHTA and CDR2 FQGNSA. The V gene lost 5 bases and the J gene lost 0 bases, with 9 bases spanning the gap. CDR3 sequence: CASSLGRSTDTQYF. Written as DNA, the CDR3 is TGTGCCAGCAGCCTCGGGCGTAGCACAGATACGCAGTATTTT.

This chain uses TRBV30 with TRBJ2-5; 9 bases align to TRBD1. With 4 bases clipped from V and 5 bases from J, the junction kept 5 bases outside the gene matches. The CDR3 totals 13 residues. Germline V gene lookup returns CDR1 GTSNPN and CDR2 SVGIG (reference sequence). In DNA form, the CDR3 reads TGTGCCTGGAAAAGGACAGGGGTGGAGACCCAGTACTTC. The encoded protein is CAWKRTGVETQYF.

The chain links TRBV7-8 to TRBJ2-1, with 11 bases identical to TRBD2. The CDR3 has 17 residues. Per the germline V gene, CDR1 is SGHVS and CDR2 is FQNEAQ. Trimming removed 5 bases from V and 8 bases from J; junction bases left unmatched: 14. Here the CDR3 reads CASSPRGPSGGSHEQFF. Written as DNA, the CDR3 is TGTGCCAGCAGCCCCCGAGGGCCTAGCGGGGGGAGTCATGAGCAGTTCTTC.

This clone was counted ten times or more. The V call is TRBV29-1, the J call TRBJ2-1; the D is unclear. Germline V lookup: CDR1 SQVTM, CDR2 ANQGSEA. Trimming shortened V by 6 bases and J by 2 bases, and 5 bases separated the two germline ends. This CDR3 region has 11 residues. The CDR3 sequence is CSVAPYNEQFF. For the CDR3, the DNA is TGCAGCGTGGCCCCCTACAATGAGCAGTTCTTC.

The CDR3 spells CASSPTTLLDSGELFF. CDR3 sequence (DNA): TGTGCCAGCAGCCCGACCACACTTCTGGACTCGGGGGAGCTGTTTTTT. V and J are TRBV7-2 and TRBJ2-2; a weak D match, TRBD2 (5 bases). This CDR3 is built from 16 residues. V lost 5 bases, J lost 8 bases, and 21 bases lay in between. CDR1 and CDR2 from the germline V gene are SGHTA and FQGNSA.

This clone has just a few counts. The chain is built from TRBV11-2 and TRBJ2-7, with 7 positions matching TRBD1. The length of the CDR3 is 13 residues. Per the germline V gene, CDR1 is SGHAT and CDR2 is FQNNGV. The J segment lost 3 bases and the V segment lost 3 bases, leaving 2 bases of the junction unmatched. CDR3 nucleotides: TGTGCCAGCAGCTTCGACAGGGACTACGAGCAGTACTTC. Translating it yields CASSFDRDYEQYF.